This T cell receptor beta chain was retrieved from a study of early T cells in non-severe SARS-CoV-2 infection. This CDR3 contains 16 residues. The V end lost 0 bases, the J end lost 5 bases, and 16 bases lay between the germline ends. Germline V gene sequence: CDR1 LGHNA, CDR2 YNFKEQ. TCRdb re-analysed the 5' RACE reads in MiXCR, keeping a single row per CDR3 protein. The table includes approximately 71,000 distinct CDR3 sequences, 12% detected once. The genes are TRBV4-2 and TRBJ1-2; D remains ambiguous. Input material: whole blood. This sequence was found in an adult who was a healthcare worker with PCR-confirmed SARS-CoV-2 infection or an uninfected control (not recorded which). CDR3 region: CASSQESAEVLYGYTF. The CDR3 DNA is TGTGCCAGCAGCCAAGAATCGGCCGAGGTCCTTTATGGCTACACCTTC.